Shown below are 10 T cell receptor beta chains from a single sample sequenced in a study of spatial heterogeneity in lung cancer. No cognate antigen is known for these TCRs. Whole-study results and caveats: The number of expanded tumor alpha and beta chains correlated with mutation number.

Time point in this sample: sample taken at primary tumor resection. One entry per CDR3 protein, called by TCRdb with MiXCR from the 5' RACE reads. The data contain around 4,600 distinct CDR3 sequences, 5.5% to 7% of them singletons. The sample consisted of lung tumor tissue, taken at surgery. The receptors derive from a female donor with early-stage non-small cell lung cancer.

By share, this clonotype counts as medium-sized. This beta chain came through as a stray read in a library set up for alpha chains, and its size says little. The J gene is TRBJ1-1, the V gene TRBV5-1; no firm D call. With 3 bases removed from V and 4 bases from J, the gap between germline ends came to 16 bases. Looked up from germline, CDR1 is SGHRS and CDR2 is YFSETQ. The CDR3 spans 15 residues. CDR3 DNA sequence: TGCGCCAGCAGCTCGACGCCTTGGAGTCCCACTGAAGCTTTCTTT. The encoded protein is CASSSTPWSPTEAFF.

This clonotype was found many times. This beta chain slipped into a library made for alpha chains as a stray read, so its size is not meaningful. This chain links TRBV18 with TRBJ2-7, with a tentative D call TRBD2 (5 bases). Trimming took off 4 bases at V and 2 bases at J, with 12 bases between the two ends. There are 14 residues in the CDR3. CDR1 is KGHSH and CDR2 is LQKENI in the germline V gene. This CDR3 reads CASSRESGTYEQYF. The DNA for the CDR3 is TGTGCCAGCTCACGAGAGTCGGGGACCTACGAGCAGTACTTC.

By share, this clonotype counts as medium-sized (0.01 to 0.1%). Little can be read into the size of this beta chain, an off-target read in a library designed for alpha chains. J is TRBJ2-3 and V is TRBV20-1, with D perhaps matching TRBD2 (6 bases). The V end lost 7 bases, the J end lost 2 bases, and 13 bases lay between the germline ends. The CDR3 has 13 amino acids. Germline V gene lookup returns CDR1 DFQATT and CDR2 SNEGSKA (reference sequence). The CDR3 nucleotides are TGCAGTGGGAATAGCGGTCCCACAGATACGCAGTATTTT. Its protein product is CSGNSGPTDTQYF.

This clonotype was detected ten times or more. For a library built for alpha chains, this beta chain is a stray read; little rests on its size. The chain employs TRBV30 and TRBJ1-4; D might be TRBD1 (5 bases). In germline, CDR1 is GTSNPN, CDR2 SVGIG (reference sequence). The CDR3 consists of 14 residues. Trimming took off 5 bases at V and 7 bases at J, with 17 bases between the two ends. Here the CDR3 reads CAWGTGSGAEKLFF. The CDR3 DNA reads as TGTGCCTGGGGAACCGGGTCCGGGGCTGAAAAACTGTTTTTT.

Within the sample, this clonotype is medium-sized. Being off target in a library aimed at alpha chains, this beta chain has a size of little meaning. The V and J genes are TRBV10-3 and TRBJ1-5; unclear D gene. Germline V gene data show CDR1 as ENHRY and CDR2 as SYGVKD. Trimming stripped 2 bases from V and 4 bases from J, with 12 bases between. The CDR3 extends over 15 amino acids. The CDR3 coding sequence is TGTGCCATCAGTGAGGAAACTACAGATAATCAGCCCCAGCATTTT. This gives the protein CAISEETTDNQPQHF.

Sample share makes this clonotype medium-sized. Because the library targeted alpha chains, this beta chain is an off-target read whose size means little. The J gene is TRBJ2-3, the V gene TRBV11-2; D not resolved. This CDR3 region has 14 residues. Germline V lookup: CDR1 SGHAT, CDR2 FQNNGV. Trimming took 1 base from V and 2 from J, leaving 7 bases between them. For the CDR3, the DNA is TGTGCCAGCAGCTTAGGTCCTAACACAGATACGCAGTATTTT. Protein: CASSLGPNTDTQYF. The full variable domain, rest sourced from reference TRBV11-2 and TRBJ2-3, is EAGVAQSPRYKIIEKRQSVAFWCNPISGHATLYWYQQILGQGPKLLIQFQNNGVVDDSQLPKDRFSAERLKGVDSTLKIQPAKLEDSAVYLCASSLGPNTDTQYFGPGTRLTVL.

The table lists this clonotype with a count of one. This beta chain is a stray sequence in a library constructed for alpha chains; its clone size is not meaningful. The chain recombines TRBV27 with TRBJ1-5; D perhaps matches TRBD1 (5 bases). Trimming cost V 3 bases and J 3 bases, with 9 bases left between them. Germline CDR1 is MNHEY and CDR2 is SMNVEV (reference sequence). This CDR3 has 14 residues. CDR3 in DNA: TGTGCCAGCAGTTTCGGGGCCGACAATCAGCCCCAGCATTTT. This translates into CASSFGADNQPQHF.

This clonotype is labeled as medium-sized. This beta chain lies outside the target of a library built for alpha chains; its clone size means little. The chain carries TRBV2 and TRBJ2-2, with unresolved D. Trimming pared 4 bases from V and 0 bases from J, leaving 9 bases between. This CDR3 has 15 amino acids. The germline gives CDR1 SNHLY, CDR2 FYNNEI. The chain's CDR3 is CASSGSGSNTGELFF. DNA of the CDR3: TGTGCCAGCAGTGGGAGTGGTTCGAACACCGGGGAGCTGTTTTTT.

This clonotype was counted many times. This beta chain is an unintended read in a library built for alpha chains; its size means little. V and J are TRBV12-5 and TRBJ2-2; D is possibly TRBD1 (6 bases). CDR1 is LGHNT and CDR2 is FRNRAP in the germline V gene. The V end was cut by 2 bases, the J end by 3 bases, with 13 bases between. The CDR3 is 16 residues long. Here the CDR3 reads CASGLTLSGDTGELFF. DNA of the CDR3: TGTGCTAGTGGTTTGACCCTCTCAGGGGACACCGGGGAGCTGTTTTTT.

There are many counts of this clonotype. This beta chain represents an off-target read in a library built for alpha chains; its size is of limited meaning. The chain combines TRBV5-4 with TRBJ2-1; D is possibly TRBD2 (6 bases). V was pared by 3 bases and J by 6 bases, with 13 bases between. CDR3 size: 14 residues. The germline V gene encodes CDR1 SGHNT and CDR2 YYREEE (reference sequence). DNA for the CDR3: TGTGCCAGCAGCTCGAGGACTAACCTCAATGAGCAGTTCTTC. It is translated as CASSSRTNLNEQFF.